This entry describes one TCR beta chain. The CDR3 extends over 18 amino acids. Germline lookup yields CDR1 KGHSH and CDR2 LQKENI. Trimming removed 3 bases from V and 0 bases from J, with 17 bases in between. The data derive from a study of control samples from healthy donors and cancer patients. Profiling relied on immunoSEQ multiplex PCR, and the TCRdb table lists in-frame clones only, not all of them. The sample's table shows about 190,000 clones. This TCR derives from a woman under 40 in good health. The rearrangement links TRBV18 to TRBJ1-4; D call uncertain. Material: blood. Here the CDR3 reads CASSPVSGPAATNEKLFF. Written as DNA, the CDR3 is TGTGCCAGCTCACCTGTCTCTGGCCCCGCCGCAACTAATGAAAAACTGTTTTTT.